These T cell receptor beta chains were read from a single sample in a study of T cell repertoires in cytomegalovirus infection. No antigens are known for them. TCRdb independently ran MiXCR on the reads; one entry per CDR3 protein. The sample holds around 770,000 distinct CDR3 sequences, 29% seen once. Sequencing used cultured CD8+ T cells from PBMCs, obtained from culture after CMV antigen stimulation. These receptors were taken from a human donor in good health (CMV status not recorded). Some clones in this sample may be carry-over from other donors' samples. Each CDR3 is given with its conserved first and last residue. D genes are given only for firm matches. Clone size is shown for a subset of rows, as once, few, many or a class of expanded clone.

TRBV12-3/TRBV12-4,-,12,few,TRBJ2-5,TGTGCCAGCAGTCCAGTACAAGAGACCCAGTACTTC,CASSPVQETQYF
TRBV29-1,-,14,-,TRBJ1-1,TGCAGCGTGAACACTTATGACATGAACACTGAAGCTTTCTTT,CSVNTYDMNTEAFF
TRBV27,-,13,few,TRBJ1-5,TGTGCCAGCAGTTTATTAGGAACTCAGCCCCAGCATTTT,CASSLLGTQPQHF
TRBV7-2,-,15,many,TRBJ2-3,TGTGCCAGCAGCCCGCCGGGCTGGGGTGCAGATACGCAGTATTTT,CASSPPGWGADTQYF
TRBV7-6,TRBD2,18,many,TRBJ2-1,TGTGCCAGCAGCTCCACCGGACTAGCGGGGGGTAAAGTCCATGAGCAGTTCTTC,CASSSTGLAGGKVHEQFF
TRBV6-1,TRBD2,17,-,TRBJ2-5,TGTGCCAGCAGTCGTCCTAGCGGGGGGGCCCCTGGGGAGACCCAGTACTTC,CASSRPSGGAPGETQYF
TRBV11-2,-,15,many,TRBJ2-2,TGTGCCAGCAGCTTAAATATCGCGAACACCGGGGAGCTGTTTTTT,CASSLNIANTGELFF
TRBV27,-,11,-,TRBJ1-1,TGTGCCAGCAGTTCCGGTCCTGAAGCTTTCTTT,CASSSGPEAFF
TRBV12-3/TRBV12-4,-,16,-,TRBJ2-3,TGTGCCAGCAGCACAGCTTTGGGGCTTAGCACAGATACGCAGTATTTT,CASSTALGLSTDTQYF
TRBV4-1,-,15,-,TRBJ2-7,TGCGCCAGCAGCCAAGATAAGGGGGGGGCCTACGAGCAGTACTTC,CASSQDKGGAYEQYF
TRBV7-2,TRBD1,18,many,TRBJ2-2,TGTGCCAGCAGCTTACCACAGGGGGCTAACCCGAACACCGGGGAGCTGTTTTTT,CASSLPQGANPNTGELFF
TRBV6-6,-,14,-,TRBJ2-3,TGTGCCAGCAGTTACCGATCGAGCACAGATACGCAGTATTTT,CASSYRSSTDTQYF
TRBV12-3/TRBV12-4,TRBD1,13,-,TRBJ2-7,TGTGCCAGCAGTTTCCGGACAGGGGACGAGCAGTACTTC,CASSFRTGDEQYF
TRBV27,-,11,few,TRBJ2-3,TGTGCCTCCGACCTAGTGGATACGCAGTATTTT,CASDLVDTQYF
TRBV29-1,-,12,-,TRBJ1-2,TGCAGCGCCGAGGGGGGAGAATATGGCTACACCTTC,CSAEGGEYGYTF
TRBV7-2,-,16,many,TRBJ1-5,TGTGCCAGCAGCTTAGGGACAACTTTTAGCAATCAGCCCCAGCATTTT,CASSLGTTFSNQPQHF
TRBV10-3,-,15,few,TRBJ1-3,TGTGCCATCAGTGGGAGGGCGAGCTCTGGAAACACCATATATTTT,CAISGRASSGNTIYF
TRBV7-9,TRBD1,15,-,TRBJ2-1,TGTGCCAGCAGCAAAACAGGGGACCCCTACAATGAGCAGTTCTTC,CASSKTGDPYNEQFF
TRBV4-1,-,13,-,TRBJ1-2,TGCGCCAGCAGCCAAGAAACGGTCTATGGCTACACCTTC,CASSQETVYGYTF
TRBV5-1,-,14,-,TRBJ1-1,TGCGCCAGCAGCTTGGATCTGAGGGCCACTGAAGCTTTCTTT,CASSLDLRATEAFF
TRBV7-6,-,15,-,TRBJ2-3,TGTGCCAGCAGCCCCTTCGGGGCGGACTCGGATACGCAGTATTTT,CASSPFGADSDTQYF
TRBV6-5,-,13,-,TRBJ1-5,TGTGCCAGCAGTTACGATGGGGTTCAGCCCCAGCATTTT,CASSYDGVQPQHF
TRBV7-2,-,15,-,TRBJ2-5,TGTGCCAGCAGCCGAGTAACGGGGGCCCAAGAGACCCAGTACTTC,CASSRVTGAQETQYF
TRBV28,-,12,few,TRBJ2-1,TGTGCCAGCAGTTTTCGGACTGTTGAGCAGTTCTTC,CASSFRTVEQFF
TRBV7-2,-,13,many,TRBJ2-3,TGTGCCAGCAGGGGGTCGGGGGAAGATACGCAGTATTTT,CASRGSGEDTQYF
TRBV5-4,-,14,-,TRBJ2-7,TGTGCCAGCAGCTTTACCGGGGGACCCCACGAGCAGTACTTC,CASSFTGGPHEQYF
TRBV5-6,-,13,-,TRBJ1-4,TGTGCCAGCAGCTCCGGGAATGTGGAAAAACTGTTTTTT,CASSSGNVEKLFF